A single sample is the source of the 18 T cell receptor beta chains below, sequenced in a study of T cell responses to AZD1222 COVID-19 vaccine. TCRdb keeps only in-frame clones here, not all; method: immunoSEQ multiplex PCR. The sample lists approximately 180,000 clones, about 93% seen once, with roughly 1% in the top ten. The sample was peripheral blood, taken 28 days after the second dose of the MenACWY control vaccine. The receptors were sampled from an adult who received the MenACWY meningococcal vaccine as a control.

This clone was picked up one time. J is TRBJ1-5 and V is TRBV6-6; D is unclear. The CDR3 is made up of 13 amino acids. V was clipped by 2 bases and J by 5 bases, with 7 bases between them. Germline V CDR1 and CDR2: MNHNY, SVGAGI (reference sequence). The CDR3: CASSYATDQPQHF. CDR3 bases: TGTGCCAGCAGTTACGCCACCGATCAGCCCCAGCATTTT.

CDR3 sequence: CASSKVEGPDCLRDTQYF. In DNA, the CDR3 is TGTGCCAGCAGCAAAGTTGAGGGACCCGACTGTCTCCGAGATACGCAGTATTTT. The chain couples TRBV21-1 to TRBJ2-3. TRBV21-1 counts as a pseudogene. This CDR3 has 18 residues.

The chain employs TRBV3-1 (or the pseudogene TRBV3-2) and TRBJ1-2; TRBD1 matches 7 bases. Trimming removed 3 bases from V and 1 base from J; junction bases left unmatched: 2. The germline gives CDR1 LGHDT, CDR2 YNNKEL (reference sequence). The CDR3 consists of 14 residues. The CDR3 spells CASSQAGGNYGYTF. CDR3 DNA: TGTGCCAGCAGCCAGGCAGGGGGTAACTATGGCTACACCTTC.

The gene calls are TRBV6-5 and TRBJ1-2, with 10 nucleotides matching TRBD1. The length of the CDR3 is 16 residues. J gave up 4 bases and V 0 bases, and 5 bases lay outside the gene matches. Germline V lookup: CDR1 MNHEY, CDR2 SVGAGI. This CDR3 reads CASSYSRTGGFYGYTF. The CDR3 DNA sequence: TGTGCCAGCAGTTACTCCAGGACAGGGGGTTTCTATGGCTACACCTTC.

This chain joins TRBV2 and TRBJ2-6, with a possible D match to TRBD2 (6 bases). Trimming cost V 2 bases and J 1 base, with 12 bases left between them. The CDR3 runs to 17 residues. Germline V gene lookup returns CDR1 SNHLY and CDR2 FYNNEI. The DNA for the CDR3 is TGTGCCAGCAGTGAAACCTTACGGGGGTCTGGGGCCAACGTCCTGACTTTC. This gives the protein CASSETLRGSGANVLTF.

The gene calls are TRBV15 and TRBJ1-5, with a possible D match to TRBD1 (6 bases). The V end was cut by 1 base, the J end by 6 bases, with 13 bases between. Germline V CDR1 and CDR2: LNHNV, YYDKDF (reference sequence). The CDR3 runs 15 residues. CDR3: CATSRGTARSQPQHF. Written as DNA, the CDR3 is TGTGCCACCAGCAGAGGGACAGCAAGAAGTCAGCCCCAGCATTTT. Variable domain in full (rest from reference TRBV15 and TRBJ1-5): DAMVIQNPRYQVTQFGKPVTLSCSQTLNHNVMYWYQQKSSQAPKLLFHYYDKDFNNEADTPDNFQSRRPNTSFCFLDIRSPGLGDTAMYLCATSRGTARSQPQHFGDGTRLSIL.

The J gene is TRBJ2-3, the V gene TRBV2; TRBD1 is a possible D gene (7 bases). The CDR3 is 13 residues long. The V and J ends lost 7 bases and 5 bases respectively, with 13 bases between them. Germline CDR1 reads SNHLY; CDR2 reads FYNNEI. CDR3 amino acids: CASKTGRQDTQYF. CDR3 nucleotides: TGTGCCAGCAAGACAGGGAGGCAAGATACGCAGTATTTT.

This clone was seen once. The J gene is TRBJ2-5, the V gene TRBV6-1, with 7 bases identical to TRBD2. Germline CDR1 MNHNS, CDR2 SASEGT. With 3 bases clipped from V and 1 base from J, the junction kept 2 bases outside the gene matches. The CDR3 runs to 14 residues. The DNA for the CDR3 is TGTGCCAGCAGTGAGCGGGGGAGCCAAGAGACCCAGTACTTC. Amino acid sequence: CASSERGSQETQYF.

A single count supports this clone. The chain uses TRBV2 and TRBJ1-5; maybe TRBD1 (6 bases). The CDR3 sequence is 14 residues long. Germline V gene data show CDR1 as SNHLY and CDR2 as FYNNEI. Deletions cut 9 bases from V and 0 bases from J, with 12 bases between. This chain's CDR3 is CARGGQVSNQPQHF. The DNA for the CDR3 is TGTGCCAGAGGGGGACAAGTTAGCAATCAGCCCCAGCATTTT.

This clone was recorded only once. The chain combines TRBV5-8 with TRBJ1-6, with 10 bases matching TRBD1. J lost 8 bases, V lost 4 bases, and 6 bases had no gene match. The CDR3 sequence is 15 residues long. In germline, CDR1 is SGHTS, CDR2 YDEGEE. As DNA, the CDR3 is TGTGCCAGCAGCGCCTCCGGGACAGGGGATTCACCCCTCCACTTT. Protein product: CASSASGTGDSPLHF.

DNA of the CDR3: TGTGCCAGCAGCTCTTGGACAGGGGGCACCGGGGAGCTGTTTTTT. Amino acid sequence: CASSSWTGGTGELFF. V is TRBV7-3 and J is TRBJ2-2; 10 nucleotides match TRBD1. This CDR3 is 15 amino acids long. V shed 4 bases and J 4 bases; nucleotides not matched to a gene: 3. CDR1 is SGHTA, CDR2 FQGTGA, per germline.

The V and J genes are TRBV9 and TRBJ1-3, with D uncertain. V was clipped by 3 bases and J by 0 bases, with 7 bases between them. The CDR3 has 14 amino acids. Germline lookup yields CDR1 SGDLS and CDR2 YYNGEE. CDR3 bases: TGTGCCAGCAGCGGTATCGGCTCTGGAAACACCATATATTTT. Amino acid sequence: CASSGIGSGNTIYF.

This clone was detected only once. This chain uses TRBV6-2 or TRBV6-3 with TRBJ1-1, with 9 bases matching TRBD1. Germline V lookup: CDR1 MNHEY, CDR2 SVGEGT. The CDR3 is made up of 15 amino acids. Trimming removed 0 bases from V and 9 bases from J; junction bases left unmatched: 8. The CDR3 reads CASSYSDRGAGKAFF. The CDR3, as DNA: TGTGCCAGCAGTTACTCAGACAGGGGGGCAGGAAAAGCTTTCTTT.

For the CDR3, the DNA is TGTGCCTGGAGTCCGGGGTTGAGCACAGATACGCAGTATTTT. Protein sequence: CAWSPGLSTDTQYF. The chain has TRBV30 and TRBJ2-3, with TRBD2 as a possible D gene (5 bases). The germline CDR1 and CDR2 sequences are GTSNPN and SVGIG (reference sequence). V was pared by 2 bases and J by 0 bases, with 9 bases between. CDR3 length: 14 amino acids.

The rearrangement uses TRBV6-4 and TRBJ1-1, with D possibly TRBD1 on 6 matching bases. From germline, CDR1 is MRHNA and CDR2 SNTAGT. V lost 6 bases, J lost 2 bases, and 10 bases lay in between. This CDR3 comprises 13 residues. In DNA, the CDR3 is TGTGCCAGCAGAGAGGGGGTTAACACTGAAGCTTTCTTT. This sequence encodes CASREGVNTEAFF.

In its sample, this clone was seen once. In DNA form, the CDR3 reads TGTGCCAGCAGCCACGGGTCCTATGGCTACACCTTC. Translating gives CASSHGSYGYTF. This chain links TRBV7-9 with TRBJ1-2; D not certain. Trimming left V 5 bases short and J 4 bases short, with 8 bases between. CDR1 is SEHNR, CDR2 FQNEAQ, per germline (reference sequence). This CDR3 has 12 residues.

This sequence joins TRBV3-1 (or the pseudogene TRBV3-2) and TRBJ1-2; D may be TRBD1 (5 bases). This CDR3 has 15 residues. From germline, CDR1 is LGHDT and CDR2 YNNKEL (reference sequence). V was clipped by 3 bases and J by 4 bases, with 15 bases between them. The CDR3 reads CASSQVSGRGYGYTF. The CDR3 DNA follows: TGTGCCAGCAGCCAGGTGTCAGGGCGCGGCTATGGCTACACCTTC.

The chain employs TRBV18 and TRBJ1-3; D gene uncertain. V dropped 6 bases and J dropped 0 bases, with 12 bases sitting between them. This CDR3 comprises 15 residues. Germline CDR1 is KGHSH and CDR2 is LQKENI. The CDR3 spells CASSRYSSSGNTIYF. CDR3 nucleotides: TGTGCCAGCTCCCGTTACTCGAGCTCTGGAAACACCATATATTTT.